A single sample is the source of the 29 T cell receptor beta chains below, sequenced in a study of cytomegalovirus exposure and HLA in healthy donors (dated by TCRdb to about 2017). The receptor library was made with the immunoSEQ multiplex PCR assay. A mixture of 60 forward primers for TCR Vbeta segments and 13 reverse primers for TCR Jbeta segments was used in the multiplex PCR. TCRdb obtained this table from immuneACCESS and retained in-frame rearrangements with V and J assigned. These tables miss some clones; where compared with another copy, unresolved V genes account for less than half of the shortfall, and the remainder is unexplained. The sample profile shows 85,000 to 130,000 clones; approximately 80% of them were found once. Approximately 5.3% of the sample is taken by the ten largest. What was sequenced was PBMCs. The receptor source for this set is a young woman in good health and CMV-seropositive.

The chain combines TRBV6-5 with TRBJ1-5; D is ambiguous. CDR3 length equals 14 residues. The germline V gene has CDR1 MNHEY and CDR2 SVGAGI. V was pared by 6 bases and J by 4 bases, with 13 bases between. The CDR3 loop reads CASRTLSGNQPQHF. The CDR3, as DNA: TGTGCCAGCAGAACCTTGAGCGGAAATCAGCCCCAGCATTTT.

The chain carries TRBV5-1 and TRBJ2-1; TRBD2 matches at 8 bases. Germline CDR1 and CDR2: SGHRS and YFSETQ. CDR3 length equals 16 residues. The junction had 13 bases not matched to a gene; V was cut back by 4 bases and J by 7 bases. The DNA of the CDR3 is TGCGCCAGCAGCCCCCCTACTAGCGCGGGAGGTAATGAGCAGTTCTTC. It translates to CASSPPTSAGGNEQFF.

The table lists this clone with a few counts. In DNA form, the CDR3 reads TGTGCCATCAGAGGACTAGCGGCCACAGATACGCAGTATTTT. This sequence encodes CAIRGLAATDTQYF. This rearrangement joins TRBV10-3 to TRBJ2-3; 10 positions match TRBD2. Germline lookup yields CDR1 ENHRY and CDR2 SYGVKD. The trim removed 6 bases at V and 2 bases at J, leaving 2 bases unmatched. This CDR3 contains 14 residues.

The chain couples TRBV19 to TRBJ2-7, with 13 nucleotides matching TRBD2. V lost 5 bases and J lost 2; bases outside the gene matches: 6. Germline V gene sequence: CDR1 LNHDA, CDR2 SQIVND (reference sequence). This CDR3 spans 16 amino acids. The DNA of the CDR3 is TGTGCCAGTAGTGACCAGGGACTAGCGGGACCCTACGAGCAGTACTTC. Its translation is CASSDQGLAGPYEQYF.

The rearrangement joins TRBV29-1 to TRBJ2-1; 8 nucleotides match TRBD1. This CDR3 comprises 13 residues. Trimming took 2 bases from V and 6 from J; bases not matched to a gene: 3. Germline CDR1 and CDR2: SQVTM and ANQGSEA. CDR3 nucleotide sequence: TGCAGCGTTGAAACTGGACAGGGCAATGAGCAGTTCTTC. Amino acid sequence: CSVETGQGNEQFF.

The genes are TRBV18 and TRBJ2-1; 7 nucleotides line up with TRBD2. This CDR3 has 16 amino acids. Germline V lookup: CDR1 KGHSH, CDR2 LQKENI. The trim removed 3 bases at V and 2 bases at J, leaving 7 bases unmatched. The DNA of the CDR3 is TGTGCCAGCTCACCTGCGGCTAGCGGCGCCTACAATGAGCAGTTCTTC. Its translation: CASSPAASGAYNEQFF.

The V gene is TRBV6-6, the J gene TRBJ1-1; D gene ambiguous. Trimming removed 7 bases from V and 0 bases from J, with 12 bases in between. The CDR3 is made up of 14 amino acids. Germline lookup yields CDR1 MNHNY and CDR2 SVGAGI (reference sequence). The DNA of the CDR3 is TGTGCCAGCAACCCTATGGGCTTGAACACTGAAGCTTTCTTT. Protein: CASNPMGLNTEAFF.

This clone was observed a single time. This chain uses TRBV28 with TRBJ2-1, with TRBD2 matching 10 bases. The trim removed 9 bases at V and 0 bases at J, leaving 2 bases unmatched. The CDR3 is 14 amino acids. Looked up from germline, CDR1 is MDHEN and CDR2 is SYDVKM. In nucleotides, the CDR3 is TGTGCCAGTTCTAGCGGGAGCTCCTACAATGAGCAGTTCTTC. Translating gives CASSSGSSYNEQFF.

The chain links TRBV15 to TRBJ1-5; a weak D match, TRBD1 (6 bases). CDR1 and CDR2 (germline): LNHNV, YYDKDF (reference sequence). V was pared by 11 bases and J by 1 base, with 15 bases between. The CDR3 sequence is 14 residues long. The CDR3, as DNA: TGTGCCGCCGCGGGGGCTTACAGCAATCAGCCCCAGCATTTT. Its protein product is CAAAGAYSNQPQHF.

The chain has TRBV27 and TRBJ1-2, with a weak D call TRBD1 (5 bases). Germline CDR1 MNHEY, CDR2 SMNVEV (reference sequence). Between the trimmed V and J ends, which lost 2 bases and 6 bases, there was a span of 10 bases. The length of the CDR3 is 13 residues. CDR3 in amino acids: CASSLRAGNGYTF. The CDR3, as DNA: TGTGCCAGCAGTTTAAGGGCAGGGAATGGCTACACCTTC.

V gene TRBV2 combines with J gene TRBJ1-4; D gene ambiguous. With 3 bases removed from V and 8 bases from J, the gap between germline ends came to 10 bases. The CDR3 runs to 13 residues. The V gene's germline CDR1 is SNHLY and CDR2 FYNNEI. The CDR3 DNA follows: TGTGCCAGCAGTGAGGAGGGAGGGGAAAAACTGTTTTTT. Protein sequence: CASSEEGGEKLFF.

The chain links TRBV2 to TRBJ1-1, with D possibly TRBD1 on 6 matching bases. V shed 7 bases and J shed 1 base, with 10 bases lying between them. The CDR3 totals 13 residues. Looked up from germline, CDR1 is SNHLY and CDR2 is FYNNEI. CDR3 coding DNA: TGTGCCAGCATGAGGACAGAGAACACTGAAGCTTTCTTT. Amino acids: CASMRTENTEAFF.

J is TRBJ2-5 and V is TRBV29-1, with 9 positions matching TRBD2. The junction had 3 bases not matched to a gene; V was cut back by 5 bases and J by 5 bases. The CDR3 contains 12 residues. Germline lookup yields CDR1 SQVTM and CDR2 ANQGSEA. CDR3 bases: TGCAGCGTTCGTAGCGGGAGTGAGACCCAGTACTTC. This encodes CSVRSGSETQYF.

The chain uses TRBV28 and TRBJ2-3, with 9 bases lining up with TRBD2. CDR3 length: 16 amino acids. Trimming at V came to 3 bases and at J to 4 bases, leaving 8 bases not matched to a gene. From germline, CDR1 is MDHEN and CDR2 SYDVKM. Written as DNA, the CDR3 is TGTGCCAGCAGTTTTTCCGTAGCGGGAGAGTCAGATACGCAGTATTTT. It is translated as CASSFSVAGESDTQYF. Full variable domain (remainder filled in from reference TRBV28 and TRBJ2-3): DVKVTQSSRYLVKRTGEKVFLECVQDMDHENMFWYRQDPGLGLRLIYFSYDVKMKEKGDIPEGYSVSREKKERFSLILESASTNQTSMYLCASSFSVAGESDTQYFGPGTRLTVL.

This clone was counted once. The chain couples TRBV28 to TRBJ1-4; a weak D match, TRBD1 (6 bases). CDR3 length: 15 amino acids. V was pared by 7 bases and J by 6 bases, with 18 bases between. Germline values: CDR1 MDHEN, CDR2 SYDVKM. The DNA for the CDR3 is TGTGCCAGCACCTATTCAGGGGAGTGGGATGAAAAACTGTTTTTT. It yields the protein CASTYSGEWDEKLFF.

Turning to this clone: Relative to the germline gene, one junction end is altered; a read error may explain this. The same CDR3 also results from other DNA sequences found in this sample. In DNA, the CDR3 is TGCGCCAGCAGCTGGGACGGACAGGGGGACTATGGCTACACCTTC. Translating gives CASSWDGQGDYGYTF. The V gene is TRBV5-6, the J gene TRBJ1-2, with 10 bases fitting TRBD1. CDR3 length equals 15 residues. Looked up from germline, CDR1 is SGHDT and CDR2 is YYEEEE.

The CDR3 region has the DNA TGTGCCAGCAGTTTATCGGGGACAAGGCCCCAAGAGACCCAGTACTTC. It is translated as CASSLSGTRPQETQYF. This chain joins TRBV27 and TRBJ2-5; perhaps TRBD1 as D (6 bases). Trimming removed 0 bases at V and 1 base at J, with 12 bases between. CDR3 length equals 16 residues. The germline V gene encodes CDR1 MNHEY and CDR2 SMNVEV (reference sequence).

This chain uses TRBV27 with TRBJ2-3; 10 bases are a match to TRBD2. CDR1 MNHEY and CDR2 SMNVEV come from the germline V gene (reference sequence). The J segment lost 4 bases and the V segment lost 4 bases, leaving 5 bases of the junction unmatched. This CDR3 region has 15 residues. The CDR3 bases are TGTGCCAGCAGTTCCCCTAGCGGGAGTTCAGATACGCAGTATTTT. It yields the protein CASSSPSGSSDTQYF.

This chain joins TRBV7-3 and TRBJ2-2; no firm D call. Trimming pared 4 bases from V and 6 bases from J, leaving 9 bases between. This CDR3 has 13 residues. Germline V gene lookup returns CDR1 SGHTA and CDR2 FQGTGA. CDR3 amino acids: CASSSTVPGELFF. The CDR3 DNA reads as TGTGCCAGCAGCTCCACAGTCCCCGGGGAGCTGTTTTTT. Variable domain in full (rest from reference TRBV7-3 and TRBJ2-2): GAGVSQTPSNKVTEKGKYVELRCDPISGHTALYWYRQSLGQGPEFLIYFQGTGAADDSGLPNDRFFAVRPEGSVSTLKIQRTERGDSAVYLCASSSTVPGELFFGEGSRLTVL.

The chain uses TRBV27 and TRBJ2-7; D possibly corresponds to TRBD1 (6 bases). The germline CDR1 and CDR2 sequences are MNHEY and SMNVEV (reference sequence). The CDR3 loop spans 15 amino acids. V lost 5 bases to trimming and J lost 3 bases, with 17 bases between them. This CDR3 reads CASSTAGTKVYEQYF. The DNA for the CDR3 is TGTGCCAGCAGTACTGCCGGGACAAAAGTCTACGAGCAGTACTTC.

CDR3 sequence reads: CASSANRGGSTDTQYF. The DNA for the CDR3 is TGTGCCAGCTCAGCAAACAGGGGCGGGAGCACAGATACGCAGTATTTT. The J gene is TRBJ2-3, the V gene TRBV18, with 7 bases lining up with TRBD1. The V gene end was trimmed by 5 bases and the J gene end by 0 bases; junction bases not matched to a gene: 8. The V gene's germline CDR1 is KGHSH and CDR2 LQKENI. This CDR3 is built from 16 residues. Full variable domain (missing parts from reference TRBV18 and TRBJ2-3): NAGVMQNPRHLVRRRGQEARLRCSPMKGHSHVYWYRQLPEEGLKFMVYLQKENIIDESGMPKERFSAEFPKEGPSILRIQQVVRGDSAAYFCASSANRGGSTDTQYFGPGTRLTVL.

The V and J genes are TRBV28 and TRBJ2-7; TRBD1 agrees at 9 bases. CDR1 MDHEN and CDR2 SYDVKM come from the germline V gene. J lost 5 bases, V lost 4 bases, and 9 bases had no gene match. This CDR3 has 15 amino acids. This CDR3 reads CASSSPRTGVDEQYF. For the CDR3, the DNA is TGTGCCAGCAGTTCCCCCAGGACAGGGGTGGACGAGCAGTACTTC. Together with reference TRBV28 and TRBJ2-7, the CDR3 gives the full variable domain: DVKVTQSSRYLVKRTGEKVFLECVQDMDHENMFWYRQDPGLGLRLIYFSYDVKMKEKGDIPEGYSVSREKKERFSLILESASTNQTSMYLCASSSPRTGVDEQYFGPGTRLTVT.

This clone has just one count. The chain employs TRBV7-2 and TRBJ2-5; D is possibly TRBD2 (6 bases). Between the trimmed V and J ends, which lost 5 bases and 1 base, there was a span of 8 bases. Germline values: CDR1 SGHTA, CDR2 FQGNSA. The CDR3 covers 13 residues. The CDR3 region has the DNA TGTGCCAGCAGCCCCGGGGGCCAAGAGACCCAGTACTTC. Amino acid sequence: CASSPGGQETQYF.

The rearrangement joins TRBV10-1 to TRBJ2-3; the D gene is possibly TRBD2 (6 bases). Germline V gene data show CDR1 as WNHNN and CDR2 as SYGVQD (reference sequence). The CDR3 runs 18 residues. V lost 0 bases and J lost 1, with 17 bases in between. Here the CDR3 DNA reads TGCGCCAGCAGTGAGTCGAAAAGGCCCGGGGGAGGCACAGATACGCAGTATTTT. It codes for CASSESKRPGGGTDTQYF.

This rearrangement joins TRBV28 to TRBJ1-1; 10 nucleotides match TRBD1. CDR1 is MDHEN and CDR2 is SYDVKM in the germline V gene. The CDR3 spans 15 residues. V trimming: 6 bases; J trimming: 5 bases; junction bases outside the gene matches: 9. The chain's CDR3 is CASRGGDRGRTEAFF. The CDR3 DNA follows: TGTGCCAGCAGGGGAGGGGACAGGGGACGGACTGAAGCTTTCTTT.

The chain joins TRBV14 to TRBJ1-1; no definite D call. Germline V gives CDR1 SGHDN, CDR2 FVKESK. The germline V and J ends were trimmed by 4 bases and 1 base, with 22 bases remaining between them. The CDR3 runs to 18 residues. Here the CDR3 reads CASSRPGGTTGSNTEAFF. CDR3 coding DNA: TGTGCCAGCAGCCGACCTGGAGGCACCACGGGATCGAACACTGAAGCTTTCTTT. Using reference TRBV14 and TRBJ1-1 for the parts outside the CDR3, the full variable domain is EAGVTQFPSHSVIEKGQTVTLRCDPISGHDNLYWYRRVMGKEIKFLLHFVKESKQDESGMPNNRFLAERTGGTYSTLKVQPAELEDSGVYFCASSRPGGTTGSNTEAFFGQGTRLTVV.

V usage is TRBV5-1 and J usage is TRBJ2-5; 14 positions agree with TRBD2. Trimming removed 3 bases from V and 4 bases from J; junction bases left unmatched: 2. The CDR3 sequence is 15 residues long. The germline V gene encodes CDR1 SGHRS and CDR2 YFSETQ. This CDR3 is CASSWGTSGRETQYF. Here the CDR3 DNA reads TGCGCCAGCAGCTGGGGGACTAGCGGGAGAGAGACCCAGTACTTC.

The V and J genes are TRBV27 and TRBJ2-6, with D perhaps matching TRBD2 (7 bases). CDR1 MNHEY and CDR2 SMNVEV come from the germline V gene (reference sequence). The CDR3 is made up of 19 amino acids. The V end lost 3 bases, the J end lost 0 bases, and 18 bases lay between the germline ends. CDR3 loop: CASSLGWGAGVSGANVLTF. The CDR3 region has the DNA TGTGCCAGCAGTTTGGGTTGGGGGGCGGGGGTCTCTGGGGCCAACGTCCTGACTTTC. Complete variable domain (other parts from reference TRBV27 and TRBJ2-6): EAQVTQNPRYLITVTGKKLTVTCSQNMNHEYMSWYRQDPGLGLRQIYYSMNVEVTDKGDVPEGYKVSRKEKRNFPLILESPSPNQTSLYFCASSLGWGAGVSGANVLTFGAGSRLTVL.

Only a few counts were recorded for this clone. The chain combines TRBV6-5 with TRBJ2-7; TRBD2 aligns across 10 bases. Trimming took 6 bases from V and 0 from J; bases not matched to a gene: 5. CDR3 length: 15 residues. CDR1 and CDR2 from the germline V gene are MNHEY and SVGAGI. CDR3 loop: CASSERTSGSYEQYF. The DNA for the CDR3 is TGTGCCAGCAGCGAACGGACTAGCGGCTCCTACGAGCAGTACTTC.